The present T cell receptor (beta chain) was sequenced within a study of T cells in Graves' hyperthyroidism and ophthalmopathy. Study-level findings and limits: Most clonotypes expanded in the thyroid (above 0.001) were also present in blood.

What was amplified from RNA transcripts were TCR beta CDR3 regions. TCR CDR3 underwent first-round RT-PCR with the HTBI primer set. TCRdb analysed the multiplex PCR reads with MiXCR anew, one entry per CDR3 protein. The sample shows approximately 330,000 distinct CDR3 sequences, over 15% of them seen only once. This clonotype was seen a handful of times. The antigen is unknown. The TCR sequence derives from a woman aged 50 to 60 with Graves' hyperthyroidism. The sequenced material came from blood.

The CDR3: CASSPVGMNTEAFF. Written as DNA, the CDR3 is TGTGCCAGTTCTCCGGTAGGGATGAACACTGAAGCTTTCTTT. This chain joins TRBV19 and TRBJ1-1; D is unclear. The CDR3 loop spans 14 amino acids. Germline CDR1 is LNHDA and CDR2 is SQIVND (reference sequence). V was cut by 8 bases and J by 0 bases, with 13 bases left in between.